This T cell receptor (beta chain) was identified in a study of cytomegalovirus exposure and HLA in healthy donors. Study-level results: Investigators reported over 150 TCR beta chains as tied to cytomegalovirus. Usually a TCR sequence was rare, but some public TCRs were found in many donors.

Clones were read by immunoSEQ multiplex PCR, and TCRdb kept only the in-frame ones, dropping some. The data hold approximately 260,000 clones, with 70% to 90% observed a single time. The CDR3 is 15 residues long. The V gene lost 2 bases and the J gene lost 1 base, with 12 bases spanning the gap. Germline CDR1 is SGHTA and CDR2 is FQGTGA. As to this clone: The target antigen is unknown.

This chain links TRBV7-3 with TRBJ2-7, with TRBD2 as a possible D gene (5 bases). The origin of this receptor is a woman aged 25 to 39 in good health and CMV-seropositive. Input material: PBMCs. The CDR3 DNA sequence: TGTGCCAGCAGCTTAGAAGCGGTCCCGTCCTACGAGCAGTACTTC. Amino acid sequence: CASSLEAVPSYEQYF.